This TCR beta chain was found in a study of blood T cell repertoires in COVID-19. Participant ages covered about 18 to 90 years across 24 US areas. Participant reports of clinical history set cohort assignment. The authors' processing: Estimation of nucleated cell counts relied on the amplification of reference gene primers. Using immunoSEQ multiplex PCR, the repertoire was profiled, and TCRdb retains in-frame clones only, with some absent. That table gives V, J and clone size, and the DNA gave D and trimming. The sample holds around 300,000 clones, 90% seen once. This CDR3 is built from 17 residues. The germline gives CDR1 MDHEN, CDR2 SYDVKM. Trimming removed 5 bases at V and 0 bases at J, with 19 bases between.

V gene TRBV28 combines with J gene TRBJ1-1; TRBD1 might be the D (6 bases). The material sequenced was PBMCs or T cells enriched from blood (not recorded which). The source is a woman younger than 30 with acute COVID-19. The CDR3 loop is CASSPTGQGYMNTEAFF. DNA of the CDR3: TGTGCCAGCAGTCCAACAGGGCAAGGCTACATGAACACTGAAGCTTTCTTT.